These T cell receptor beta chains were read from a single sample in a study of blood T cells in healthy people across ages. MiXCR, applied by TCRdb to the 5' RACE reads, yields one record per CDR3 protein. The table shows approximately 780,000 distinct CDR3 sequences, with roughly 26% occurring only once. In addition, the sample was reused for a study of T cells of mothers and their children.

The sample was blood. These receptors all come from a boy between 10 and 17 years old in good health. CDR3s include the opening cysteine and the closing phenylalanine or tryptophan. A D gene is named only where the DNA matches it firmly. A clone size is listed for some rows: how often the clone was seen (once, few, many), or a class if it is expanded.

clone_size,j_call,d_call,v_call,cdr3_length,cdr3_aa,cdr3_nt
NA,TRBJ2-7,NA,TRBV24-1,15,CATSDRTSPMYEQYF,TGTGCCACCAGTGACCGGACGTCCCCAATGTACGAGCAGTACTTC
few,TRBJ2-3,NA,TRBV4-1,23,CASSQDRGALLWIPDVNTDTQYF,TGCGCCAGCAGCCAAGATAGGGGGGCCTTGTTGTGGATACCGGACGTAAACACAGATACGCAGTATTTT
once,TRBJ2-5,NA,TRBV7-9,16,CASRGELTLPRETQYF,TGTGCCAGCAGGGGGGAGTTGACCCTACCCAGGGAGACCCAGTACTTC
NA,TRBJ1-4,NA,TRBV4-1,16,CASSSPGLGANEKLFF,TGCGCCAGCAGCTCCCCGGGACTAGGGGCTAATGAAAAACTGTTTTTT
NA,TRBJ2-2,NA,TRBV12-3/TRBV12-4,12,CASSGTYGELFF,TGTGCCAGCAGCGGGACTTACGGGGAGCTGTTTTTT
NA,TRBJ2-3,NA,TRBV7-3,15,CASSFYPGSPSSQYF,TGTGCCAGCAGCTTCTACCCGGGATCCCCCTCATCGCAGTATTTT
NA,TRBJ1-2,NA,TRBV12-3/TRBV12-4,13,CASSFGTDYGYTF,TGTGCCAGCAGCTTTGGGACGGACTATGGCTACACCTTC
NA,TRBJ2-1,NA,TRBV5-1,16,CAEVSRGPYTYNEQFF,TGCGCCGAAGTTTCCAGGGGACCTTATACCTACAATGAGCAGTTCTTC
NA,TRBJ1-6,TRBD1,TRBV9,15,CASSLRDRENSPLHF,TGTGCCAGCAGTCTACGGGACAGGGAAAATTCACCCCTCCACTTT
few,TRBJ2-7,NA,TRBV27,16,CASSPPTGTNPYEQYF,TGTGCCAGCAGTCCCCCTACCGGGACAAATCCCTACGAGCAGTACTTC
few,TRBJ2-1,TRBD2,TRBV20-1,14,CSASSAGGPGEQFF,TGCAGTGCTAGTTCAGCGGGGGGCCCCGGGGAGCAGTTCTTC
NA,TRBJ1-2,NA,TRBV25-1,15,CASSDHRTTPYGYTF,TGTGCCAGCAGTGACCACAGGACAACGCCCTATGGCTACACCTTC
NA,TRBJ2-4,NA,TRBV28,11,CASSESLIQCF,TGTGCCAGCAGTGAAAGTTTAATTCAGTGCTTC
NA,TRBJ2-7,TRBD2,TRBV12-3/TRBV12-4,15,CASSSGAGGSYEQYF,TGTGCCAGCAGTTCCGGGGCGGGGGGTTCCTACGAGCAGTACTTC
many,TRBJ1-2,NA,TRBV6-5,15,CASSYAAGPNYGYTF,TGTGCCAGCAGTTACGCTGCAGGGCCTAACTATGGCTACACCTTC
NA,TRBJ2-5,NA,TRBV28,15,CASSGHGKSQETQYF,TGTGCCAGCAGCGGACATGGGAAAAGCCAAGAGACCCAGTACTTC
few,TRBJ2-1,NA,TRBV21-1,17,CASSSGASYTTSNEQFF,TGTGCCAGCAGCAGTGGGGCTAGCTATACCACCTCCAATGAGCAGTTCTTC
few,TRBJ1-5,NA,TRBV27,14,CASRTGQGNQPQHF,TGTGCCAGCAGAACAGGGCAGGGTAATCAGCCCCAGCATTTT
NA,TRBJ2-3,TRBD1,TRBV5-1,14,CASSLQGAGDTQYF,TGCGCCAGCAGCTTACAGGGGGCAGGAGATACGCAGTATTTT
NA,TRBJ2-1,NA,TRBV6-2/TRBV6-3,14,CASTEGITYNEQFF,TGTGCCAGCACTGAGGGTATCACCTACAATGAGCAGTTCTTC
NA,TRBJ2-5,NA,TRBV29-1,12,CSVRTEEETQYF,TGCAGCGTTCGGACAGAAGAGGAGACCCAGTACTTC
NA,TRBJ2-5,NA,TRBV2,17,CASSASWDWPLQETQYF,TGTGCCAGCAGTGCCTCGTGGGACTGGCCGCTCCAAGAGACCCAGTACTTC
NA,TRBJ2-3,NA,TRBV14,18,CASSQETQGLVLTDTQYF,TGTGCCAGCAGCCAAGAAACCCAGGGGCTGGTATTGACAGATACGCAGTATTTT
NA,TRBJ2-7,NA,TRBV5-1,15,CASSLSTDIGYEQYF,TGCGCCAGCAGCTTGTCTACGGACATAGGGTACGAGCAGTACTTC
NA,TRBJ2-7,NA,TRBV27,15,CASKRGGQLFYEQYF,TGTGCCAGCAAAAGAGGCGGACAGTTATTCTACGAGCAGTACTTC
NA,TRBJ1-2,NA,TRBV16,14,CASSPIRDIYGYTF,TGTGCCAGCAGCCCTATCCGGGACATCTATGGCTACACCTTC
NA,TRBJ1-4,TRBD1,TRBV20-1,12,CSATGQGEKLFF,TGCAGTGCCACCGGACAGGGTGAAAAACTGTTTTTT
NA,TRBJ2-7,NA,TRBV29-1,10,CSVRMGEQYF,TGCAGCGTTAGAATGGGGGAGCAGTACTTC
few,TRBJ2-5,NA,TRBV6-5,15,CASRDDVGGQETQYF,TGTGCCAGCAGGGACGACGTAGGGGGGCAAGAGACCCAGTACTTC